This TCR beta chain was found in a study of graft-versus-host responses after intestinal transplantation. In the study overall: Transplants were multivisceral, liver-intestinal, or isolated intestinal. The recipients all started with anti-thymocyte globulin induction and then took tacrolimus and steroids for about three years.

Turning to this clone: Its antigen is unknown.

The CDR3 is 14 amino acids. Germline V CDR1 and CDR2: SGHTA, FQGTGA. The germline V and J ends were trimmed by 5 bases and 5 bases, with 14 bases remaining between them. Study-level findings and limits: GvH clones turned up in recipient marrow; some had shown up first in ileum or blood.

TCRdb keeps only in-frame clones here, not all; method: immunoSEQ multiplex PCR. This table holds some 140,000 clones, around 90% found once. The chain couples TRBV7-3 to TRBJ2-3, with a tentative D call TRBD2 (5 bases). The specimen was unstimulated CD4+ T cells sorted from spleen or lymph node cells, collected before intestinal transplant. The clonotype was recovered from a human donor who received an intestinal transplant. CDR3 amino acids: CASSQEGVGDTQYF. The CDR3, as DNA: TGTGCCAGCAGCCAAGAGGGAGTTGGAGATACGCAGTATTTT.